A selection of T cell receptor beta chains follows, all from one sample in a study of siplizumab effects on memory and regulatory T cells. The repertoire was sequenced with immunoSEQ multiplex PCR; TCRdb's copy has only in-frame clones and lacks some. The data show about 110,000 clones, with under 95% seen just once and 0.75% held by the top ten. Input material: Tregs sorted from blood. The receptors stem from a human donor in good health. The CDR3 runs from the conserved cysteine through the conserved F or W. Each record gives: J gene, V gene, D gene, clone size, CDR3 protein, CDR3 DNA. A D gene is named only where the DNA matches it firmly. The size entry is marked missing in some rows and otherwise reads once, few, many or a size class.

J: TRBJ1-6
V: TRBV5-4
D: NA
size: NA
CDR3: CASSLGAHSPLHF
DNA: TGTGCCAGCAGCTTGGGGGCGCATTCACCCCTCCACTTT

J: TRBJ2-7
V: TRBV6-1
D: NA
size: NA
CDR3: CASSEQDAYEQYF
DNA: TGTGCCAGCAGTGAGCAGGATGCCTACGAGCAGTACTTC

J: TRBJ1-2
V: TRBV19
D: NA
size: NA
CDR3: CASSRTSFYGYTF
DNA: TGTGCCAGTAGTCGAACCTCCTTCTATGGCTACACCTTC

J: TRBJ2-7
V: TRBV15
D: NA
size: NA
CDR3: CATSRDLWARDGEQYF
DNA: TGTGCCACCAGCAGAGATCTTTGGGCCCGGGACGGGGAGCAGTACTTC

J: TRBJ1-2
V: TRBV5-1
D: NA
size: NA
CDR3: CASSQSATGGYTF
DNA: TGCGCCAGCAGCCAGTCAGCGACAGGTGGCTACACCTTC

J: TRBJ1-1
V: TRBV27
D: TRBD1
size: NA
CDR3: CASSSLTGGNTEAFF
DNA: TGTGCCAGCAGTTCACTAACAGGGGGTAACACTGAAGCTTTCTTT

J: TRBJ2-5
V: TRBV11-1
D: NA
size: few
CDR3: CASSLVTETQYF
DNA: TGTGCCAGCAGCTTAGTAACGGAGACCCAGTACTTC

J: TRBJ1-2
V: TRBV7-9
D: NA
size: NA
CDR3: CASSMSRGPDYGYTF
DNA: TGTGCCAGCAGCATGTCCCGGGGCCCAGACTATGGCTACACCTTC

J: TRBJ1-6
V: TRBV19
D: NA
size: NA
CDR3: CASRSDRNDSPLHF
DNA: TGTGCCAGTAGGAGCGACAGGAACGATTCACCCCTCCACTTT

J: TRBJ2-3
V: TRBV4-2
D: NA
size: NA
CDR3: CASSQGVGGSDTQYF
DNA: TGTGCCAGCAGCCAAGGAGTCGGGGGCTCAGATACGCAGTATTTT

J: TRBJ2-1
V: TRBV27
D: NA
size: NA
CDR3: CASSPRQENYNEQFF
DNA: TGTGCCAGCAGTCCCCGACAGGAGAATTACAATGAGCAGTTCTTC

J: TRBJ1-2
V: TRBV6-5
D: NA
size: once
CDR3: CASRASVNYGYTF
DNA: TGTGCCAGCAGAGCTTCTGTTAACTATGGCTACACCTTC

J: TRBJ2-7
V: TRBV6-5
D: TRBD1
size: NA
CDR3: CASLGTESYEQYF
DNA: TGTGCCAGCTTAGGGACAGAGTCTTACGAGCAGTACTTC

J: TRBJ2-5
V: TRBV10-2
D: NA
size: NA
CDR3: CASSEQGRETQYF
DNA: TGCGCCAGCAGTGAGCAGGGTAGGGAGACCCAGTACTTC

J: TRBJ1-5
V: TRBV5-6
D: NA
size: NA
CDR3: CASSFGQQPQHF
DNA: TGTGCCAGCAGCTTCGGGCAGCAGCCCCAGCATTTT

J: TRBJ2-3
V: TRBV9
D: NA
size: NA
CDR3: CASSVGGRLTDTQYF
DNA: TGTGCCAGCAGCGTAGGCGGGCGCCTCACAGATACGCAGTATTTT

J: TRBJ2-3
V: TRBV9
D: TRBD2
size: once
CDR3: CASSVDSGGTDTQYF
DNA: TGTGCCAGCAGCGTAGATAGCGGGGGCACAGATACGCAGTATTTT

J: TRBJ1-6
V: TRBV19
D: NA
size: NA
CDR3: CASSIDGGQYNSPLHF
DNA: TGTGCCAGTAGTATAGATGGCGGACAGTATAATTCACCCCTCCACTTT

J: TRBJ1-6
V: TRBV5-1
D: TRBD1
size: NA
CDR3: CASRFGGQGHSPLHF
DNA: TGCGCCAGCAGATTTGGGGGACAGGGTCATTCACCCCTCCACTTT

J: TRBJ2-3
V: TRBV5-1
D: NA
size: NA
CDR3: CASSAQGADTQYF
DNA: TGCGCCAGCAGCGCCCAGGGAGCGGATACGCAGTATTTT

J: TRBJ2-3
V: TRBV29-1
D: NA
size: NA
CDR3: CSTLRVQTDTQYF
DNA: TGCAGCACCCTGAGGGTTCAGACAGATACGCAGTATTTT

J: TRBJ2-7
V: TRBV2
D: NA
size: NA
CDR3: CASSQAGEQYF
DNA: TGTGCCAGCAGTCAGGCGGGGGAGCAGTACTTC

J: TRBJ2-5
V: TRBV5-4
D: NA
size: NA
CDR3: CASSLRTTQETQYF
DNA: TGTGCCAGCAGCTTGCGGACTACACAAGAGACCCAGTACTTC